The next 10 T cell receptor beta chains were all read from a single sample in a study of blood T cell repertoires in COVID-19 (dated by TCRdb to about 2020). Libraries were constructed by the immunoSEQ multiplex PCR assay. Not all clones reach the TCRdb copy of this immuneACCESS table, which keeps in-frame sequences only. Checked studies attribute under half of the gap to unresolved V genes and leave the rest unexplained. Recorded for this sample are roughly 230,000 clones; around 83% of them occurred a single time. Jointly, the top ten make up under 7% of the sample. The sample consisted of PBMCs or T cells enriched from blood (not recorded which). These receptors were collected from a woman in her forties or fifties who had been exposed to COVID-19.

The chain joins TRBV10-3 to TRBJ2-2; tentative D call: TRBD1 (5 bases). The ends were cut back, 4 bases at V and 3 bases at J, with 9 bases in the middle. Germline V gene lookup returns CDR1 ENHRY and CDR2 SYGVKD. The length of the CDR3 is 14 residues. DNA for the CDR3: TGTGCCATCAGTGGAGGACAATACACCGGGGAGCTGTTTTTT. Protein product: CAISGGQYTGELFF.

This sequence joins TRBV5-1 and TRBJ2-7, with a tentative D call TRBD2 (6 bases). CDR3 length equals 15 residues. The germline V and J ends were trimmed by 1 base and 3 bases, with 14 bases remaining between them. The germline CDR1 and CDR2 sequences are SGHRS and YFSETQ. CDR3 protein: CASSLIGGNGYEQYF. CDR3 coding DNA: TGCGCCAGCAGCTTGATAGGCGGGAACGGCTACGAGCAGTACTTC.

This rearrangement joins TRBV10-3 to TRBJ2-5, with 7 bases matching TRBD1. V shed 3 bases, J shed 5 bases, and the junction held 3 bases outside the gene matches. This CDR3 region has 13 residues. The V gene's germline CDR1 is ENHRY and CDR2 SYGVKD. The CDR3 sequence is CAISDDREETQYF. The CDR3 DNA reads as TGTGCCATCAGTGATGACAGGGAGGAGACCCAGTACTTC.

The rearrangement uses TRBV9 and TRBJ1-1; D uncertain. The V end lost 0 bases, the J end lost 1 base, and 7 bases lay between the germline ends. CDR1 and CDR2 from the germline V gene are SGDLS and YYNGEE. This CDR3 spans 14 amino acids. The CDR3 DNA follows: TGTGCCAGCAGCGTAGCTTGGGCGAACACTGAAGCTTTCTTT. Amino acids: CASSVAWANTEAFF.

This clone was seen many times. V and J are TRBV4-3 and TRBJ1-4, with TRBD1 matching over 9 bases. The germline gives CDR1 LGHNA, CDR2 YSLEER. J gave up 7 bases and V 1 base, and 7 bases lay outside the gene matches. The CDR3 contains 16 residues. CDR3 region: CASSQVSGTGTEKLFF. Here the CDR3 DNA reads TGCGCCAGCAGCCAAGTGTCAGGGACAGGGACTGAAAAACTGTTTTTT.

This chain links TRBV6-1 with TRBJ2-2, with 12 bases fitting TRBD2. The CDR3 loop spans 15 amino acids. The germline gives CDR1 MNHNS, CDR2 SASEGT. The ends lost 3 bases at V and 6 bases at J; junction bases unmatched: 2. The chain's CDR3 is CASSDLAGGPGELFF. Here the CDR3 DNA reads TGTGCCAGCAGTGACCTAGCGGGGGGGCCCGGGGAGCTGTTTTTT.

This chain connects TRBV7-8 to TRBJ2-1, with D possibly TRBD2 on 7 matching bases. The CDR3 has 13 residues. Trimming pared 5 bases from V and 11 bases from J, leaving 16 bases between. Germline values: CDR1 SGHVS, CDR2 FQNEAQ. The CDR3 DNA reads TGTGCCAGCAGCGGTCGGGGGGCAAGTAAGCAGTTCTTC. This encodes CASSGRGASKQFF.

J is TRBJ1-1 and V is TRBV5-4; D is unclear. This CDR3 spans 12 amino acids. The germline gives CDR1 SGHNT, CDR2 YYREEE (reference sequence). Between the trimmed V and J ends, which lost 4 bases and 2 bases, there was a span of 6 bases. The CDR3 protein is CASSLSNTEAFF. The CDR3 DNA reads as TGTGCCAGCAGCCTGAGTAACACTGAAGCTTTCTTT.

The V gene is TRBV10-3, the J gene TRBJ1-1, with TRBD1 as a possible D gene (6 bases). From germline, CDR1 is ENHRY and CDR2 SYGVKD. The V end was cut by 5 bases, the J end by 8 bases, with 24 bases between. This CDR3 has 16 residues. Here the CDR3 DNA reads TGTGCCATCAGTCTCGCCGGGACACTAACTTTGGGGGAAGCTTTCTTT. It yields the protein CAISLAGTLTLGEAFF.

This rearrangement joins TRBV19 to TRBJ2-3; TRBD1 is a possible D gene (5 bases). The length of the CDR3 is 15 residues. Trimming took off 8 bases at V and 4 bases at J, with 19 bases between the two ends. Germline V gives CDR1 LNHDA, CDR2 SQIVND (reference sequence). Written as DNA, the CDR3 is TGTGCCAGTGGGGCCCCGTACGCGGCCCCAGATACGCAGTATTTT. This encodes CASGAPYAAPDTQYF.